These T cell receptor beta chains were read from a single sample in a study of human T cells and chemical hapten exposure. TCRdb processed the RACE reads anew with MiXCR; each CDR3 protein has one entry. Among about 42,000 distinct CDR3 sequences, 8.5% to 10% were seen once, and the ten largest hold 14%. This material consisted of whole blood, taken in connection with sensitization to the hapten diphenylcyclopropenone (DPC). Every receptor here comes from a woman younger than 45 with alopecia areata. Some clones in this sample may be carry-over from other donors' samples. Each CDR3 is given with its conserved first and last residue. A D gene is named only where the DNA matches it firmly. Not every row has a clone size; where given, it reads once, few, many or a size class.

abundance	len	d_gene	v_gene	j_gene	CDR3aa	CDR3nt
NA	17	TRBD1	TRBV4-3	TRBJ1-2	CASSQSGRGPTNYGYTF	TGCGCCAGCAGCCAAAGTGGCAGGGGGCCGACTAACTATGGCTACACCTTC
few	17	TRBD2	TRBV7-6	TRBJ2-1	CASSLPTKRGSAGEQFF	TGTGCCAGCAGCTTACCTACGAAGCGGGGGTCCGCGGGTGAGCAGTTCTTC
NA	19	NA	TRBV20-1	TRBJ1-6	CSARDFLFSGTQSNSPLHF	TGCAGTGCTAGAGATTTCCTATTTTCCGGGACACAGTCTAATTCACCCCTCCACTTT
NA	12	NA	TRBV2	TRBJ2-5	CASSTFSKTQYF	TGTGCCAGCAGCACATTTTCAAAGACCCAGTACTTC
many	13	NA	TRBV7-6	TRBJ2-7	CASSLANSYEQYF	TGTGCCAGCAGCTTAGCGAACTCCTACGAGCAGTACTTC
NA	14	NA	TRBV12-3/TRBV12-4	TRBJ1-6	CASSLEGWNSPLHF	TGTGCCAGCAGCTTGGAGGGGTGGAATTCACCCCTCCACTTT
few	17	NA	TRBV10-1	TRBJ2-5	CASSEELAGVQKETQYF	TGCGCCAGCAGTGAGGAGTTGGCAGGAGTACAGAAAGAGACCCAGTACTTC
few	14	NA	TRBV19	TRBJ2-7	CASSSFGSSYEQYF	TGTGCCAGTAGTTCTTTCGGGAGCTCCTACGAGCAGTACTTC
few	13	NA	TRBV2	TRBJ2-7	CASGGMEGAEQYF	TGTGCCAGCGGGGGGATGGAGGGTGCCGAGCAGTACTTC
NA	13	NA	TRBV5-1	TRBJ1-2	CASSLDTAYGYTF	TGCGCCAGCAGCTTGGACACTGCCTATGGCTACACCTTC
few	15	TRBD1	TRBV5-1	TRBJ2-7	CASSFEGAVGYEQYF	TGCGCCAGCAGCTTTGAGGGGGCGGTAGGCTACGAGCAGTACTTC
many	15	TRBD2	TRBV11-2	TRBJ2-2	CASSLSGGDTGELFF	TGTGCCAGCAGCCTTAGCGGGGGAGACACCGGGGAGCTGTTTTTT
NA	12	NA	TRBV11-2	TRBJ2-7	CASSSDRGEQYF	TGTGCCAGCAGCTCGGACAGAGGCGAGCAGTACTTC
few	13	NA	TRBV5-6	TRBJ2-1	CASSYLTDNEQFF	TGTGCCAGCAGCTACCTGACAGACAATGAGCAGTTCTTC
many	15	TRBD1	TRBV5-5	TRBJ2-7	CASSWGTGDSYEQYF	TGTGCCAGCAGCTGGGGGACAGGGGACAGCTACGAGCAGTACTTC
NA	13	TRBD1	TRBV29-1	TRBJ2-7	CSVAGGLSKEQYF	TGCAGCGTTGCAGGGGGTCTTTCTAAAGAGCAGTACTTC
NA	14	NA	TRBV5-1	TRBJ1-4	CASSLGAVEEKLFF	TGCGCCAGCAGCCTGGGCGCGGTAGAAGAAAAACTGTTTTTT
many	14	TRBD2	TRBV6-2/TRBV6-3	TRBJ2-2	CASSSGGFTGELFF	TGTGCCAGCTCTAGCGGGGGGTTCACCGGGGAGCTGTTTTTT
NA	11	NA	TRBV6-2/TRBV6-3	TRBJ2-1	CASRELNEQFF	TGTGCCAGCAGGGAACTAAATGAGCAGTTCTTC
many	14	TRBD2	TRBV19	TRBJ2-7	CASSIDGTTYEQYF	TGTGCCAGTAGTATAGATGGGACTACTTACGAGCAGTACTTC
many	19	TRBD2	TRBV4-2	TRBJ2-3	CASSQEAFSSGGPTDTQYF	TGTGCCAGCAGCCAAGAGGCCTTTTCTAGCGGGGGGCCGACAGATACGCAGTATTTT
few	10	NA	TRBV24-1	TRBJ2-5	CATSNSTQYF	TGTGCCACCAGTAACTCGACCCAGTACTTC
medium-sized	15	TRBD1	TRBV6-2/TRBV6-3	TRBJ2-2	CASIAGTGGIGELFF	TGTGCCAGCATCGCCGGGACAGGGGGAATCGGGGAGCTGTTTTTT
NA	14	NA	TRBV20-1	TRBJ2-4	CSARDPRAKNIQYF	TGCAGTGCTAGAGATCCTAGGGCCAAAAACATTCAGTACTTC